These T cell receptor beta chains were read from a single sample in a study of cytomegalovirus exposure and HLA in healthy donors. Produced via immunoSEQ multiplex PCR; TCRdb's table is partial and in-frame only. Among tens of thousands of clones, about 70% were seen once, and the ten largest hold around 1.9%. Sequenced material: PBMCs. All receptors derive from a man under 40 in good health and CMV-seronegative. Each CDR3 is given with its conserved first and last residue. The order of the fields is D gene, clone size, V gene, J gene, CDR3 protein, CDR3 DNA. D genes are given only for firm matches. Not every row has a clone size; where given, it reads once, few, many or a size class.

NA,NA,TRBV5-1,TRBJ2-7,CASSTSEQGWTSYEQYF,TGCGCCAGCAGCACATCCGAACAGGGTTGGACCTCCTACGAGCAGTACTTC
NA,NA,TRBV11-2,TRBJ1-5,CASSLGGRLDSNQPQHF,TGTGCCAGCAGCTTAGGAGGGAGACTTGATAGCAATCAGCCCCAGCATTTT
TRBD1,NA,TRBV6-1,TRBJ2-5,CASREGAGQETQYF,TGTGCCAGCAGAGAGGGGGCGGGCCAAGAGACCCAGTACTTC
TRBD2,few,TRBV6-5,TRBJ2-1,CASSGGGGHEQFF,TGTGCCAGCAGTGGCGGGGGTGGGCATGAGCAGTTCTTC
NA,NA,TRBV6-5,TRBJ2-2,CASTPGGTGELFF,TGTGCCAGCACCCCCGGAGGCACCGGGGAGCTGTTTTTT
NA,NA,TRBV7-3,TRBJ1-5,CASSPMGGYGQPQHF,TGTGCCAGCAGCCCAATGGGGGGTTACGGACAGCCCCAGCATTTT
TRBD1,once,TRBV5-6,TRBJ2-7,CASSRDRGLIEQYF,TGTGCCAGCAGTCGAGACAGGGGGCTTATCGAGCAGTACTTC
NA,NA,TRBV7-2,TRBJ1-2,CASSLRNYGYTF,TGTGCCAGCAGCTTGAGGAACTATGGCTACACCTTC
TRBD1,NA,TRBV4-1,TRBJ2-7,CASSQRTGSSYEQYF,TGCGCCAGCAGCCAGAGGACAGGGAGCTCCTACGAGCAGTACTTC
TRBD1,NA,TRBV29-1,TRBJ1-1,CSVLLRADRHEAFF,TGCAGCGTCCTCCTACGGGCGGACAGGCATGAAGCTTTCTTT
TRBD1,once,TRBV30,TRBJ1-5,CAWSSGQLDQPQHF,TGTGCCTGGAGCTCGGGACAGCTCGATCAGCCCCAGCATTTT
NA,NA,TRBV15,TRBJ2-1,CATSRTNSYNEQFF,TGTGCCACCAGCAGAACAAACTCCTACAATGAGCAGTTCTTC
NA,NA,TRBV5-6,TRBJ1-5,CASSYWGVAYSNQPQHF,TGTGCCAGCAGCTATTGGGGGGTCGCTTATAGCAATCAGCCCCAGCATTTT
TRBD2,NA,TRBV5-1,TRBJ2-3,CASSREGLAGMDTQYF,TGCGCCAGCAGCAGAGAGGGACTAGCGGGCATGGATACGCAGTATTTT
TRBD1,NA,TRBV6-1,TRBJ2-1,CASSLDRVNEQFF,TGTGCCAGCAGTTTGGACAGGGTCAATGAGCAGTTCTTC
TRBD2,NA,TRBV11-2,TRBJ2-1,CASSLTSGSGGEQFF,TGTGCCAGCAGCCTCACTAGCGGGTCGGGGGGGGAGCAGTTCTTC
NA,once,TRBV4-1,TRBJ2-7,CASSRGDAGRTYEQYF,TGCGCCAGCAGCCGGGGGGATGCAGGGAGGACCTACGAGCAGTACTTC
TRBD1,NA,TRBV27,TRBJ2-2,CASRRDRVNTGELFF,TGTGCCAGCAGGCGGGACAGGGTGAACACCGGGGAGCTGTTTTTT
NA,NA,TRBV7-3,TRBJ1-1,CASSLSDRNTEAFF,TGTGCCAGCAGCTTAAGTGACAGAAACACTGAAGCTTTCTTT
TRBD1,NA,TRBV5-6,TRBJ2-4,CASSSDRANIQYF,TGTGCCAGCAGTTCGGACAGGGCCAACATTCAGTACTTC
TRBD1,NA,TRBV5-1,TRBJ2-7,CASSTGTGHYEQYF,TGCGCCAGCAGCACCGGGACAGGACATTACGAGCAGTACTTC
NA,few,TRBV2,TRBJ2-1,CASNPGTLGGYNEQFF,TGTGCCAGCAATCCCGGGACCCTGGGGGGCTACAATGAGCAGTTCTTC
TRBD1,NA,TRBV30,TRBJ1-5,CAWSALPGQGDSQPQHF,TGTGCCTGGAGTGCTCTGCCGGGACAGGGTGATAGTCAGCCCCAGCATTTT
TRBD1,NA,TRBV18,TRBJ1-2,CASSPATGGSYGYTF,TGTGCCAGCTCACCTGCGACAGGGGGATCCTATGGCTACACCTTC